This T cell receptor beta chain was retrieved from a study of shared clonotypes between healthy human individuals. Findings and caveats of the study: Larger estimated richness was generally seen in naive subsets than in memory subsets.

Genomic DNA (from each subset) was split evenly across several immunoSEQ plates. Sorted-subset replicate PCRs used about 200 ng DNA, approximately 30,000 T cell genomes. Clones were read by immunoSEQ multiplex PCR, and TCRdb kept only the in-frame ones, dropping some. The data show approximately 2.5 million clones, 93% seen once. Germline V gene sequence: CDR1 MNHEY, CDR2 SMNVEV (reference sequence). Trimming shortened V by 7 bases and J by 6 bases, and 16 bases separated the two germline ends. This CDR3 has 14 amino acids. CD4+ cells underwent separation, giving CD45RA+ naive and CD45RA-negative memory subsets. This clone was seen a single time. Its antigen is not known.

The chain combines TRBV27 with TRBJ2-1; either TRBD1 or TRBD2 may supply D (6 bases each). The origin of this receptor is a man aged 18 to 30 in good health. Some clones in this sample may be carry-over from other donors' samples. The sample was naive CD4+ T cells from PBMCs. The subset is: CD45RA+ positively selected. CDR3 residues: CASKGLGGGNEQFF. CDR3 DNA sequence: TGTGCCAGCAAGGGCCTGGGGGGCGGCAATGAGCAGTTCTTC.